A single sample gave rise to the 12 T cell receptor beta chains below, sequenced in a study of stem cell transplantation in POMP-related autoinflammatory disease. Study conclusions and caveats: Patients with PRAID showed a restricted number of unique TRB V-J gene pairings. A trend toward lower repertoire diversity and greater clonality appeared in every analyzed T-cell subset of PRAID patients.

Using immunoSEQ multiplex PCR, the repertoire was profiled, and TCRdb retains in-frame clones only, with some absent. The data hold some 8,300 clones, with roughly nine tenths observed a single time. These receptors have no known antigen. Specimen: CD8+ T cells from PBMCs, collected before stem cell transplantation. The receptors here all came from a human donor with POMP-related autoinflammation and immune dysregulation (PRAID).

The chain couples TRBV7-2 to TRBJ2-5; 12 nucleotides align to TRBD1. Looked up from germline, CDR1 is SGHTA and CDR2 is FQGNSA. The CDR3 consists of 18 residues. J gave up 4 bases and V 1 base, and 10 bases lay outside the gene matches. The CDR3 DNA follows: TGTGCCAGCAGCTTAGGGGCCCCGGGACAGGGGGCTTTAGAGACCCAGTACTTC. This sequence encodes CASSLGAPGQGALETQYF.

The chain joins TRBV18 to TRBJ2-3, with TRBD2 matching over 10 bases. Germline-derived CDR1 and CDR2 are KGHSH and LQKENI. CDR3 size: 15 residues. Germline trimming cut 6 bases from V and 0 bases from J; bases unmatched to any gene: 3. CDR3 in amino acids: CASSKAGGSTDTQYF. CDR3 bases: TGTGCCAGCTCCAAAGCGGGGGGGAGCACAGATACGCAGTATTTT.

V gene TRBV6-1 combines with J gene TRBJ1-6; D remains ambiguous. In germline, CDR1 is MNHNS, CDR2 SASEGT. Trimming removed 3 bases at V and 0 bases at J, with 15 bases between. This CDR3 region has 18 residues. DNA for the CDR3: TGTGCCAGCAGTGACCGACAATCTCTGGGCTCCTATAATTCACCCCTCCACTTT. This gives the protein CASSDRQSLGSYNSPLHF.

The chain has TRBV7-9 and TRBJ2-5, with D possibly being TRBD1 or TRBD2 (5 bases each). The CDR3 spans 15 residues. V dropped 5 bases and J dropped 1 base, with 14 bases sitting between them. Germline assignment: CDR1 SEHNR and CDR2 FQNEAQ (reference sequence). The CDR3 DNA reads TGTGCCAGCAGCCCAACTTCGGGGCTCCAAGAGACCCAGTACTTC. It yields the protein CASSPTSGLQETQYF.

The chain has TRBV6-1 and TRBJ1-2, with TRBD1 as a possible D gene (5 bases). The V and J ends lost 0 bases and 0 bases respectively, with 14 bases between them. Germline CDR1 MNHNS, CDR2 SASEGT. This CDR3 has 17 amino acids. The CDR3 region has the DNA TGTGCCAGCAGTGAAGCCGTGGGGGGACTCCCTAACTATGGCTACACCTTC. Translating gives CASSEAVGGLPNYGYTF.

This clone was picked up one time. In DNA, the CDR3 is TGTGCCAGCAGCGTATCAGGGAACCACCAAGAGACCCAGTACTTC. It is translated as CASSVSGNHQETQYF. The chain links TRBV9 to TRBJ2-5; a weak D match, TRBD1 (5 bases). The CDR3 loop spans 15 amino acids. Germline lookup yields CDR1 SGDLS and CDR2 YYNGEE. V lost 1 base and J 0 bases, leaving 10 bases between the germline ends.

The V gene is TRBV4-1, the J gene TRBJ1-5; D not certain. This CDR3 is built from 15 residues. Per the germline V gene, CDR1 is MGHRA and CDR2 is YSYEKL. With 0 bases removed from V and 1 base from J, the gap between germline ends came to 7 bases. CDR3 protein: CASSQDGDSNQPQHF. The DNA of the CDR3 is TGCGCCAGCAGCCAAGATGGAGACAGCAATCAGCCCCAGCATTTT.

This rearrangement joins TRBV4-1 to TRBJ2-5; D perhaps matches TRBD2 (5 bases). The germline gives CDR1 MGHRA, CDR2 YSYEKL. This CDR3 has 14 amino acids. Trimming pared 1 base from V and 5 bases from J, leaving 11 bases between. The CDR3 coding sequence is TGCGCCAGCAGCCAAGCGGCAGGCGGGGAGACCCAGTACTTC. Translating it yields CASSQAAGGETQYF.

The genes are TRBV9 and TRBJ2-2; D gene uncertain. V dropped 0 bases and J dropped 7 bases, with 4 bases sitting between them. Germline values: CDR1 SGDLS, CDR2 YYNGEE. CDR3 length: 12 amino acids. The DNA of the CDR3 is TGTGCCAGCAGCGTAGGAAACGGGGAGCTGTTTTTT. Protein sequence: CASSVGNGELFF.

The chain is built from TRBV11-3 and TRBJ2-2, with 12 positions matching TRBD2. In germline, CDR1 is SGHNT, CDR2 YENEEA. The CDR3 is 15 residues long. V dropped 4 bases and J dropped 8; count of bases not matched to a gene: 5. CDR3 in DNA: TGTGCCAGCAGCTCTGCTGGACTAGCGGGAGGGGAGCTGTTTTTT. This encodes CASSSAGLAGGELFF.

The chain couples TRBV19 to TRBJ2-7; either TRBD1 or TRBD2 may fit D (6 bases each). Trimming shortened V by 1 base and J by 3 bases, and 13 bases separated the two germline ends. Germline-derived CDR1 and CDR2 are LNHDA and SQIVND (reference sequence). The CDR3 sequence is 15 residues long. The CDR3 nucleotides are TGTGCCAGTAGTATAGGAACAGGGACTCTCTACGAGCAGTACTTC. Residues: CASSIGTGTLYEQYF.

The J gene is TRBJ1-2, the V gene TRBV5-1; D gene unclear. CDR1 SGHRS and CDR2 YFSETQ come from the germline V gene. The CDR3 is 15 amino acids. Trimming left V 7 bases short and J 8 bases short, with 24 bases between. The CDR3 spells CASAPTTFHRWGYTF. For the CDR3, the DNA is TGCGCCAGCGCCCCAACGACATTTCACCGGTGGGGCTACACCTTC. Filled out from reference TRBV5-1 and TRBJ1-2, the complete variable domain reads KAGVTQTPRYLIKTRGQQVTLSCSPISGHRSVSWYQQTPGQGLQFLFEYFSETQRNKGNFPGRFSGRQFSNSRSEMNVSTLELGDSALYLCASAPTTFHRWGYTFGSGTRLTVV.